This T cell receptor (beta chain) was observed in a study of blood T cell repertoires in COVID-19. The CDR3 spans 12 residues. Germline values: CDR1 SNHLY, CDR2 FYNNEI. Trimming cost V 11 bases and J 10 bases, with 15 bases left between them. Repertoires were generated with immunoSEQ multiplex PCR, while TCRdb's copy carries only in-frame clones and drops some. The table records just over 250,000 clones, about 87% of them present only once. Seattle patient enrollment occurred during active infection, with longitudinal follow-up thereafter. This clonotype was obtained from a woman between 65 and 79 years old with COVID-19, enrolled during active disease. Sequencing was performed on peripheral blood. The chain links TRBV2 to TRBJ1-6, with a possible D match to TRBD1 (5 bases). The CDR3 reads CAGGAGGSPLHF. The CDR3 DNA follows: TGTGCCGGCGGGGCGGGAGGATCACCCCTCCACTTT.